Shown below are 27 T cell receptor beta chains from a single sample sequenced in a study of PD-1 blockade in classical Hodgkin lymphoma. Indicated time point: cycle 4 day 1 (C4D1), after less than 7 weeks of nivolumab. Following autologous stem cell transplantation, relapse occurred in every patient, and exposure to brentuximab vedotin varied. Only in-frame clones appear in the TCRdb table, and some are missing; sequencing was by immunoSEQ multiplex PCR. The sample yields some 90,000 clones, roughly 78% seen once. The specimen comprised peripheral blood mononuclear cells (PBMCs), sampled before the fourth cycle of nivolumab. The receptors were gathered from a human donor with classical Hodgkin lymphoma.

This rearrangement joins TRBV28 to TRBJ2-3; 9 bases are a match to TRBD1. The V segment lost 2 bases and the J segment 3 bases; nucleotides outside the gene matches: 3. Germline assignment: CDR1 MDHEN and CDR2 SYDVKM. This CDR3 has 15 residues. The CDR3, as DNA: TGTGCCAGCAGTTTAGGGACAGGGAGGACAGATACGCAGTATTTT. Encoded protein: CASSLGTGRTDTQYF. The variable domain in full, with the rest retrieved from reference TRBV28 and TRBJ2-3, is DVKVTQSSRYLVKRTGEKVFLECVQDMDHENMFWYRQDPGLGLRLIYFSYDVKMKEKGDIPEGYSVSREKKERFSLILESASTNQTSMYLCASSLGTGRTDTQYFGPGTRLTVL.

In its sample, this clone was seen a few times. This chain links TRBV27 with TRBJ1-6, with D tentatively TRBD1 (5 bases). Trimming shortened V by 8 bases and J by 7 bases, and 12 bases separated the two germline ends. CDR3 size: 13 residues. Germline CDR1 reads MNHEY; CDR2 reads SMNVEV (reference sequence). As DNA, the CDR3 is TGTGCCAGCCGGGGGTACGGAAATTCACCCCTCCACTTT. Translating it yields CASRGYGNSPLHF.

The V call is TRBV4-2, the J call TRBJ1-2; a weak D match, TRBD1 (5 bases). The CDR3 extends over 20 amino acids. Germline CDR1 LGHNA, CDR2 YNFKEQ. V lost 1 base, J lost 7 bases, and 31 bases lay in between. The CDR3 nucleotides are TGTGCCAGCAGCCAAGGGGTCAGAGTAGGGCCCCTTAGGATTGGGACTGGCTACACCTTC. Protein: CASSQGVRVGPLRIGTGYTF.

This clone came up once. The chain employs TRBV4-2 and TRBJ1-1, with D possibly being TRBD1 (5 bases). CDR1 is LGHNA and CDR2 is YNFKEQ in the germline V gene. Trimming cost V 2 bases and J 0 bases, with 7 bases left between them. The CDR3 has 14 residues. In nucleotides, the CDR3 is TGTGCCAGCAGCCAACTGACAGTGAACACTGAAGCTTTCTTT. Encoded protein: CASSQLTVNTEAFF.

The rearrangement links TRBV19 to TRBJ2-4; 7 bases agree with TRBD1. The J segment lost 10 bases and the V segment lost 3 bases, leaving 12 bases of the junction unmatched. Germline V CDR1 and CDR2: LNHDA, SQIVND (reference sequence). This CDR3 has 15 residues. For the CDR3, the DNA is TGTGCCAGTAGTATTCATTGGACAGGCCCCGTTATTCAGTACTTC. Translating gives CASSIHWTGPVIQYF.

The chain employs TRBV6-6 and TRBJ1-3; D is possibly TRBD1 (5 bases). V was trimmed by 6 bases and J by 8 bases, leaving 8 bases between them. Germline V CDR1 and CDR2: MNHNY, SVGAGI (reference sequence). The CDR3 extends over 11 amino acids. CDR3 residues: CASSQGDTIYF. CDR3 DNA: TGTGCCAGCAGCCAGGGAGACACCATATATTTT.

This clone was seen once. This chain joins TRBV5-1 and TRBJ2-5, with TRBD1 as a possible D gene (6 bases). Germline V gene sequence: CDR1 SGHRS, CDR2 YFSETQ. The CDR3 has 14 amino acids. Trimming removed 0 bases at V and 3 bases at J, with 9 bases between. In DNA form, the CDR3 reads TGCGCCAGCAGCTTGGTCAGGGGAGAAGAGACCCAGTACTTC. It codes for CASSLVRGEETQYF.

The rearrangement uses TRBV7-3 and TRBJ1-1; D remains ambiguous. The CDR3 loop spans 15 amino acids. Per the germline V gene, CDR1 is SGHTA and CDR2 is FQGTGA. Trimming left V 5 bases short and J 4 bases short, with 17 bases between. The DNA for the CDR3 is TGTGCCAGCAGCCTACTAGGCGATCCCCCCACTGAAGCTTTCTTT. Encoded protein: CASSLLGDPPTEAFF.

The gene calls are TRBV10-3 and TRBJ1-1; a possible D gene is TRBD1 (5 bases). Deletions cut 8 bases from V and 5 bases from J, with 18 bases between. CDR3 length: 14 residues. CDR1 ENHRY and CDR2 SYGVKD come from the germline V gene. CDR3 nucleotides: TGTGCCATCCATCCGGCAGGGAGACCGACTGAAGCTTTCTTT. This translates into CAIHPAGRPTEAFF.

J is TRBJ2-1 and V is TRBV5-6; the D is unclear. The CDR3 contains 12 residues. Germline values: CDR1 SGHDT, CDR2 YYEEEE. Trimming took 1 base from V and 8 from J, leaving 7 bases between them. CDR3 residues: CASSLRVDEQFF. CDR3 coding DNA: TGTGCCAGCAGCTTGCGCGTCGATGAGCAGTTCTTC.

The V call is TRBV9, the J call TRBJ2-7, with 7 bases aligning to TRBD2. CDR3 length: 14 residues. Looked up from germline, CDR1 is SGDLS and CDR2 is YYNGEE. V trimming: 2 bases; J trimming: 4 bases; junction bases outside the gene matches: 6. Here the CDR3 reads CASSVGGRNYEQYF. Written as DNA, the CDR3 is TGTGCCAGCAGCGTGGGAGGGAGGAATTACGAGCAGTACTTC. The full variable domain, rest sourced from reference TRBV9 and TRBJ2-7, is DSGVTQTPKHLITATGQRVTLRCSPRSGDLSVYWYQQSLDQGLQFLIQYYNGEERAKGNILERFSAQQFPDLHSELNLSSLELGDSALYFCASSVGGRNYEQYFGPGTRLTVT.

The CDR3 sequence is CASSLDLISGTSTDTQYF. The DNA for the CDR3 is TGTGCCAGCAGCTTAGACCTTATTAGCGGGACTAGCACAGATACGCAGTATTTT. V is TRBV7-2 and J is TRBJ2-3; 8 positions match TRBD2. Germline CDR1 reads SGHTA; CDR2 reads FQGNSA. This CDR3 is 18 amino acids long. V trimming: 1 base; J trimming: 0 bases; junction bases outside the gene matches: 9.

This clone has just one count. The V and J genes are TRBV7-3 and TRBJ2-2; TRBD2 aligns across 11 bases. V shed 4 bases, J shed 3 bases, and the junction held 4 bases outside the gene matches. The CDR3 is made up of 16 amino acids. The germline gives CDR1 SGHTA, CDR2 FQGTGA. The CDR3 nucleotides are TGTGCCAGCAGCTCCGGGACTAGCGGTGACACCGGGGAGCTGTTTTTT. Its translation is CASSSGTSGDTGELFF.

This clone was found a few times. The V call is TRBV7-9, the J call TRBJ1-2, with D possibly TRBD1 on 5 matching bases. V shed 5 bases and J shed 2 bases, with 12 bases lying between them. CDR1 is SEHNR, CDR2 FQNEAQ, per germline (reference sequence). The CDR3 spans 14 residues. The CDR3 sequence is CASSARGTNYGYTF. Written as DNA, the CDR3 is TGTGCCAGCAGCGCAAGGGGTACCAACTATGGCTACACCTTC.

J is TRBJ2-2 and V is TRBV19, with unresolved D. CDR3 length equals 13 residues. The germline V and J ends were trimmed by 3 bases and 6 bases, with 8 bases remaining between them. Germline values: CDR1 LNHDA, CDR2 SQIVND (reference sequence). Written as DNA, the CDR3 is TGTGCCAGTAGTATTCAAGTAGCCGGGGAGCTGTTTTTT. It codes for CASSIQVAGELFF.

The CDR3 DNA reads TGTGCCAGCAGCACGGACCTCTATAGCAATCAGCCCCAGCATTTT. Encoded protein: CASSTDLYSNQPQHF. The chain has TRBV7-2 and TRBJ1-5; D remains unclear. Trimming pared 5 bases from V and 0 bases from J, leaving 11 bases between. Germline V lookup: CDR1 SGHTA, CDR2 FQGNSA. The length of the CDR3 is 15 residues.

The chain recombines TRBV9 with TRBJ1-5; D is unresolved. V gave up 2 bases and J gave up 4 bases, with 13 bases separating them. The CDR3 loop spans 15 amino acids. Germline V gene data show CDR1 as SGDLS and CDR2 as YYNGEE. The DNA of the CDR3 is TGTGCCAGCAGCGTCGGGCCGACGGAAAATCAGCCCCAGCATTTT. Translated, it gives CASSVGPTENQPQHF. The full variable domain, its missing parts supplied by reference TRBV9 and TRBJ1-5, is DSGVTQTPKHLITATGQRVTLRCSPRSGDLSVYWYQQSLDQGLQFLIQYYNGEERAKGNILERFSAQQFPDLHSELNLSSLELGDSALYFCASSVGPTENQPQHFGDGTRLSIL.

This chain connects TRBV7-6 to TRBJ2-1; the match to TRBD1 covers 8 bases. Germline V gene data show CDR1 as SGHVS and CDR2 as FNYEAQ. V shed 5 bases and J 9 bases; nucleotides not matched to a gene: 6. This CDR3 is 13 amino acids long. The CDR3 nucleotides are TGTGCCAGCAGCACCCGGACAGGGCGTGAGCAGTTCTTC. Its protein product is CASSTRTGREQFF.

This chain's CDR3 is CASIWGQHTEAFF. In DNA, the CDR3 is TGTGCCAGCATTTGGGGACAGCACACTGAAGCTTTCTTT. The chain couples TRBV6-1 to TRBJ1-1; TRBD1 matches at 7 bases. Germline trimming cut 7 bases from V and 3 bases from J; bases unmatched to any gene: 5. This CDR3 region has 13 residues. Per the germline V gene, CDR1 is MNHNS and CDR2 is SASEGT.

This chain uses TRBV19 with TRBJ2-7, with 8 bases matching TRBD1. Trimming at V came to 11 bases and at J to 5 bases, leaving 14 bases not matched to a gene. Looked up from germline, CDR1 is LNHDA and CDR2 is SQIVND (reference sequence). This CDR3 region has 14 residues. The CDR3 DNA follows: TGTGCCTGCAGATCTTCGGACAGGGACCACGAGCAGTACTTC. It translates to CACRSSDRDHEQYF.

This clone was picked up a small number of times. J is TRBJ1-2 and V is TRBV6-1, with D perhaps matching TRBD1 (5 bases). The CDR3 spans 15 residues. V was shortened by 0 bases and J by 2 bases, with 10 bases between the two germline ends. Per the germline V gene, CDR1 is MNHNS and CDR2 is SASEGT. The CDR3 DNA reads as TGTGCCAGCAGTGAAGCTTCAGGGTGGAACTATGGCTACACCTTC. Amino acid sequence: CASSEASGWNYGYTF.

The chain couples TRBV5-4 to TRBJ2-5; a weak D match, TRBD1 (6 bases). CDR1 is SGHNT and CDR2 is YYREEE in the germline V gene (reference sequence). Trimming took 3 bases from V and 2 from J, leaving 11 bases between them. The CDR3 covers 14 residues. For the CDR3, the DNA is TGTGCCAGCAGCTCTCCCGACAGGCAAGAGACCCAGTACTTC. Translating gives CASSSPDRQETQYF.

The table lists this clone with a few counts. V gene TRBV7-9 combines with J gene TRBJ1-6; D gene unclear. The CDR3 contains 17 residues. CDR1 and CDR2 from the germline V gene are SEHNR and FQNEAQ (reference sequence). V lost 4 bases and J 10 bases, leaving 23 bases between the germline ends. CDR3 DNA: TGTGCCAGCAGCTCGTCGCGGGTCATCCTCGCTATGTCACCCCTCCACTTT. Its translation is CASSSSRVILAMSPLHF. Filled out from reference TRBV7-9 and TRBJ1-6, the complete variable domain reads DTGVSQNPRHKITKRGQNVTFRCDPISEHNRLYWYRQTLGQGPEFLTYFQNEAQLEKSRLLSDRFSAERPKGSFSTLEIQRTEQGDSAMYLCASSSSRVILAMSPLHFGNGTRLTVT.

The chain combines TRBV7-3 with TRBJ2-2; the D is unclear. Germline lookup yields CDR1 SGHTA and CDR2 FQGTGA. Trimming stripped 4 bases from V and 0 bases from J, with 3 bases between. This CDR3 comprises 13 residues. The CDR3 DNA follows: TGTGCCAGCAGCTCGACGAACACCGGGGAGCTGTTTTTT. Its protein is CASSSTNTGELFF.

The chain uses TRBV9 and TRBJ2-1; 10 positions agree with TRBD1. With V trimmed by 0 bases and J by 6 bases, 3 bases remained unmatched. The CDR3 loop spans 15 amino acids. Germline CDR1 reads SGDLS; CDR2 reads YYNGEE. CDR3 protein: CASSVEGTGVNEQFF. In nucleotides, the CDR3 is TGTGCCAGCAGCGTAGAGGGGACAGGGGTCAATGAGCAGTTCTTC.

J is TRBJ1-2 and V is TRBV28; D gene uncertain. Germline V gives CDR1 MDHEN, CDR2 SYDVKM. The CDR3 covers 12 residues. Trimming removed 8 bases at V and 2 bases at J, with 9 bases between. This chain's CDR3 is CASGGQNYGYTF. CDR3 DNA sequence: TGTGCCAGCGGAGGCCAGAACTATGGCTACACCTTC.

The J gene is TRBJ1-3, the V gene TRBV19; D is undetermined. Trimming took off 3 bases at V and 0 bases at J, with 9 bases between the two ends. Germline CDR1 is LNHDA and CDR2 is SQIVND (reference sequence). This CDR3 has 15 residues. As DNA, the CDR3 is TGTGCCAGTAGTATGCTGGGGAGCTCTGGAAACACCATATATTTT. Amino acids: CASSMLGSSGNTIYF.